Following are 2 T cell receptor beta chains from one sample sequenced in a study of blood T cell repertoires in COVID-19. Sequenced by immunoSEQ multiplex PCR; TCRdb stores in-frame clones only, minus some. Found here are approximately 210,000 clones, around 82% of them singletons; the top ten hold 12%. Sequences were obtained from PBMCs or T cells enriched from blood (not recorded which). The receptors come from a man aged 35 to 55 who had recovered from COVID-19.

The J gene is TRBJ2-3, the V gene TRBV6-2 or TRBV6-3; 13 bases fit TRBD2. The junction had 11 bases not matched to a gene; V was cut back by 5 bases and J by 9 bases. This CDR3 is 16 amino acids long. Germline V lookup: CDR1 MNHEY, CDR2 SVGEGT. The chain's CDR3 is CASSTQLAGGPATQYF. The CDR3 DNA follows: TGTGCCAGCAGTACCCAACTAGCGGGAGGGCCTGCAACGCAGTATTTT.

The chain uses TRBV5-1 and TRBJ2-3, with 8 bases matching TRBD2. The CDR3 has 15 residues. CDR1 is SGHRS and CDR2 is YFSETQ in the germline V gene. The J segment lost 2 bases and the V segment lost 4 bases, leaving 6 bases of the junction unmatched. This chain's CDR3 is CASSVLAVNTDTQYF. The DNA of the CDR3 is TGCGCCAGCAGCGTACTAGCGGTAAACACAGATACGCAGTATTTT.